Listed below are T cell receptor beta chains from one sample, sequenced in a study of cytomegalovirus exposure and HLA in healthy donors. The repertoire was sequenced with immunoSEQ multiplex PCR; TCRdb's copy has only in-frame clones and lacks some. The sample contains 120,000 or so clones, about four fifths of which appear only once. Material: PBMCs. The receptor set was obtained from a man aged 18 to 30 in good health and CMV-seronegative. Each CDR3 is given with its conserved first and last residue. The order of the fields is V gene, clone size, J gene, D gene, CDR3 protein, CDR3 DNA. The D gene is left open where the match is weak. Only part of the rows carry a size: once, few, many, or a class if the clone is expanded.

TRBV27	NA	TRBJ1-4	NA	CASGGGVGGGELFF	TGTGCCAGCGGCGGAGGGGTGGGTGGGGGGGAACTGTTTTTT
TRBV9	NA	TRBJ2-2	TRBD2	CASSVDVASGGHAGELFF	TGTGCCAGCAGCGTAGATGTGGCTAGCGGGGGGCATGCCGGGGAGCTGTTTTTT
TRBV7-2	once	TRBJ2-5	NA	CASLRVTMSGETQYF	TGTGCCAGCCTCCGGGTAACGATGTCGGGGGAGACCCAGTACTTC
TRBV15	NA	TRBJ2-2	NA	CATPRRDNTGELFF	TGTGCCACCCCACGCAGGGATAACACCGGGGAGCTGTTTTTT
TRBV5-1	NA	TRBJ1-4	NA	CASSLATGDREKLFF	TGCGCCAGCAGCTTGGCGACAGGTGATCGGGAAAAACTGTTTTTT
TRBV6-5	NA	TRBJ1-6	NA	CASSYSVSGSPLHF	TGTGCCAGCAGTTACTCGGTCAGTGGCTCACCCCTCCACTTT
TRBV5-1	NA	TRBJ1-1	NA	CASSLGAGMNTEAFF	TGCGCCAGCAGCTTGGGGGCAGGGATGAACACTGAAGCTTTCTTT
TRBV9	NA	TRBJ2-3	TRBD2	CASGSGGDADTQYF	TGTGCCAGCGGAAGCGGGGGGGATGCAGATACGCAGTATTTT
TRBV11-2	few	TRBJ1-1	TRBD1	CASSLNSGGLEAFF	TGTGCCAGCAGCTTAAATTCAGGGGGCCTCGAAGCTTTCTTT
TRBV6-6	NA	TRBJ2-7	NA	CASTVSERGYEQYF	TGTGCCAGCACAGTCAGTGAGAGGGGGTACGAGCAGTACTTC
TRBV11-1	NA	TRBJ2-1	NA	CASTHQPGWRPNEQFF	TGTGCCAGCACCCACCAGCCGGGGTGGCGCCCAAATGAGCAGTTCTTC
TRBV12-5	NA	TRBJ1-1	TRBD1	CASGSRDRDKDTEAFF	TGTGCTAGTGGTTCCCGGGACAGGGATAAGGACACTGAAGCTTTCTTT
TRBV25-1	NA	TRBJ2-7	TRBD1	CASSGGTGYEQYF	TGTGCCAGCAGTGGTGGGACAGGGTACGAGCAGTACTTC
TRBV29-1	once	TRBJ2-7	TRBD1	CSVPDRGGEQYF	TGCAGCGTTCCGGACAGGGGCGGCGAACAGTACTTC
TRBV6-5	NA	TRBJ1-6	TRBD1	CASRSTGYSPLHF	TGTGCCAGCAGATCGACAGGGTACTCACCCCTCCACTTT
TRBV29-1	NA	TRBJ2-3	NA	CSVPSTDTQYF	TGCAGCGTTCCTTCGACAGATACGCAGTATTTT
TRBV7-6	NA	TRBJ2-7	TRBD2	CASSPYGGNPYEQYF	TGTGCCAGCAGCCCCTACGGGGGGAACCCCTACGAGCAGTACTTC
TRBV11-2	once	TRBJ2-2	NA	CASSLEGALTGELFF	TGTGCCAGCAGCTTAGAGGGGGCGCTAACTGGGGAGCTGTTTTTT
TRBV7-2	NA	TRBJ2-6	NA	CASSLIQGSTGANVLTF	TGTGCCAGCAGCTTAATTCAGGGGTCGACTGGGGCCAACGTCCTGACTTTC
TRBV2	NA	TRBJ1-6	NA	CASSEPPGPLHF	TGTGCCAGCAGTGAACCGCCCGGGCCCCTCCACTTT
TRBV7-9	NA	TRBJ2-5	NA	CSSSSQTGTQFRETQYF	TGTTCCAGCAGCTCCCAAACCGGGACTCAATTCAGAGAGACCCAGTACTTC
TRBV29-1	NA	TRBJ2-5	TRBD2	CSVDFPSGGRETQYF	TGCAGCGTTGATTTTCCTAGCGGGGGGCGGGAGACCCAGTACTTC
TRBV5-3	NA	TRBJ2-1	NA	CARRVQGNEQFF	TGTGCCAGAAGAGTTCAGGGTAATGAGCAGTTCTTC
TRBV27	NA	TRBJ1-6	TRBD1	CASRRKGTGGDSPLHF	TGTGCCAGCAGACGAAAAGGGACAGGGGGGGATTCACCCCTCCACTTT
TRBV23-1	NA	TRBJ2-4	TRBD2	CASSHSLAGGVAKNIQYF	TGCGCCAGCAGTCATTCGCTAGCGGGGGGAGTCGCCAAAAACATTCAGTACTTC
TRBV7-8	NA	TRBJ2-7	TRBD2	CASSPREGRAYEQYF	TGTGCCAGCAGCCCTAGGGAGGGACGCGCCTACGAGCAGTACTTC
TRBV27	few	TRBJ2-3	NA	CASSSPAGVSNTQYF	TGTGCCAGCAGTTCCCCGGCAGGGGTCTCCAATACGCAGTATTTT
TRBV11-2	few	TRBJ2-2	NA	CASSLALRNTGELFF	TGTGCCAGCAGCTTAGCCCTCAGAAACACCGGGGAGCTGTTTTTT
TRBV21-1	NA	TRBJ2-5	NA	CAETGGAWETQYF	TGTGCCGAAACGGGGGGGGCTTGGGAGACCCAGTACTTC
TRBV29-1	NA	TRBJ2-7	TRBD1	CSVVRQGHEQYF	TGCAGCGTTGTACGACAGGGACATGAGCAGTACTTC
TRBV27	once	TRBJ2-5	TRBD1	CASSSDRGRTQYF	TGTGCCAGCAGCAGCGACAGGGGGCGAACCCAGTACTTC
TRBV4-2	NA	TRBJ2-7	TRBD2	CASSQGAGGGLYYEQYF	TGTGCCAGCAGCCAGGGGGCGGGAGGGGGGCTCTACTACGAGCAGTACTTC
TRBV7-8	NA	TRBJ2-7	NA	CASSLAAGAYEQYF	TGTGCCAGCAGCTTAGCGGCGGGCGCCTACGAGCAGTACTTC
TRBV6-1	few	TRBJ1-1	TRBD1	CASSKRTGGFTEAFF	TGTGCCAGCAGCAAAAGGACAGGGGGTTTCACTGAAGCTTTCTTT
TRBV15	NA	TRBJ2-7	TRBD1	CATSRDRTGGGYEQYF	TGTGCCACCAGCAGAGATCGGACAGGGGGTGGCTACGAGCAGTACTTC
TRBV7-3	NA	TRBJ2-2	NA	CASSPTGTATGELFF	TGTGCCAGCAGCCCGACCGGGACTGCCACCGGGGAGCTGTTTTTT
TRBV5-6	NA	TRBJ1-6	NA	CASSPVGQPNSPLRF	TGTGCCAGCAGCCCGGTAGGACAACCGAATTCACCCCTCCGCTTT
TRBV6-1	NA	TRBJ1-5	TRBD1	CASRWDRTNQPQHF	TGTGCCAGCAGGTGGGACAGGACTAATCAGCCCCAGCATTTT
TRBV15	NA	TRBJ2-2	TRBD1	CATSRDLPGQGGTGELFF	TGTGCCACCAGCAGAGACCTTCCCGGACAGGGGGGTACCGGGGAGCTGTTTTTT
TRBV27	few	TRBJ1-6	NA	CASSLSRVSPLHF	TGTGCCAGCAGTTTATCGCGGGTCTCACCCCTCCACTTT
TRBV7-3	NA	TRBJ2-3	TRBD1	CASSPQPGTGRLDTQYF	TGTGCCAGCAGCCCCCAACCAGGGACAGGAAGATTAGATACGCAGTATTTT
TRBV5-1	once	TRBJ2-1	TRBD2	CASSFGLAGGASYNEQFF	TGCGCCAGCAGCTTTGGTCTAGCGGGGGGGGCCTCCTACAATGAGCAGTTCTTC
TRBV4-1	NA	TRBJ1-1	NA	CASSQPGNPLNTEAFF	TGCGCCAGCAGCCAACCAGGGAACCCCCTGAACACTGAAGCTTTCTTT
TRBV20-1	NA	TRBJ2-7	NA	CSASRGHEQYF	TGCAGTGCTAGCAGGGGCCACGAGCAGTACTTC
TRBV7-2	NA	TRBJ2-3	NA	CASSLEGLPFTDTQYF	TGTGCCAGCAGCTTAGAGGGGCTCCCGTTCACAGATACGCAGTATTTT
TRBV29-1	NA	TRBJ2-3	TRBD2	CSVERGSTDTQYF	TGCAGCGTCGAGCGGGGGAGCACAGATACGCAGTATTTT
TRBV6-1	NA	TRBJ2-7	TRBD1	CASSAQGTAMGEQYF	TGTGCCAGCAGTGCTCAGGGGACAGCAATGGGGGAGCAGTACTTC
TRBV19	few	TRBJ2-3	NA	CASSIGTGGGTDTQYF	TGTGCCAGTAGTATAGGAACAGGGGGGGGCACAGATACGCAGTATTTT
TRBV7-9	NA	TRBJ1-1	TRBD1	CASSSSTQGTLRTEAFF	TGTGCCAGCAGCTCATCTACACAGGGGACCTTACGGACTGAAGCTTTCTTT
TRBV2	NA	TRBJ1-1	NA	CATTPGQSNTEAFF	TGTGCCACCACTCCGGGACAATCGAACACTGAAGCTTTCTTT